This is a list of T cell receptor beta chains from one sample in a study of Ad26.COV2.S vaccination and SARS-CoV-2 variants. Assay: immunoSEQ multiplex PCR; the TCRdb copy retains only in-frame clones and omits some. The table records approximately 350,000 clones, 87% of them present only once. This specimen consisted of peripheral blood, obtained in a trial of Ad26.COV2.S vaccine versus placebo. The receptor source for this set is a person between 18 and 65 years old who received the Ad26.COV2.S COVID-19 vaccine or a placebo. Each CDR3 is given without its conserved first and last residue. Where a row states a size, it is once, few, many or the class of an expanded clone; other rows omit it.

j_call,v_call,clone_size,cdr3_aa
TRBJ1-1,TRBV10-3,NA,AISALNTEAF
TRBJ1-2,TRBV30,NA,AWRLELDSYGYT
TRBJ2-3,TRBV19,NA,ASSRQVEFSVDTQY
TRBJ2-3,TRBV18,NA,ASSPPELWGAKDTQY
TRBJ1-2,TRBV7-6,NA,ASSFALGYGYT
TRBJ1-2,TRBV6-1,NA,ASSEGPGYGYT
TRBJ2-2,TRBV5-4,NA,ASSLGPRARLTGELF
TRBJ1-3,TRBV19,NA,ASSRLDVVGNTIY
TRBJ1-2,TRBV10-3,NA,AINQGYGYT
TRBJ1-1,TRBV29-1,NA,SVGGAEAF
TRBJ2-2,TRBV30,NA,AWSRAGAGELF
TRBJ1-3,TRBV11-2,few,ASSLGGNTIY
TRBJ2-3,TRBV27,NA,ASSPRTTQLTSTDTQY
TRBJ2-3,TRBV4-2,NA,ASSHILAGGLEDTQY
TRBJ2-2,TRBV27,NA,ASSGPSGRYTGELF
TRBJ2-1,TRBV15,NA,ATSRDLGRVYNEQF
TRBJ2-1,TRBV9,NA,ASSVLGERSYNEQF
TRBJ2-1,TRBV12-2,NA,ASRPPLAWPYNEQF
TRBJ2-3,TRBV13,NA,ASSSGSSSTDTQY
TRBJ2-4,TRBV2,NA,ASRGQGSKNIQY
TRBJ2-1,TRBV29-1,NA,SADGERGGTEQF
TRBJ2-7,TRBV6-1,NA,ASSEGTVSYEQY
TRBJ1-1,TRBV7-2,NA,ASSLGRVNTEAF
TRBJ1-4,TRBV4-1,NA,ASSVDRGNEKLF